This T cell receptor (beta chain) was retrieved from a study of blood T cell repertoires in COVID-19 (dated by TCRdb to the early 2020s). For the study in its entirety: Samples covering the acute and convalescent phases of COVID-19 were provided by collaborators in the United States, Italy and Spain. HLA class I and class II types, where available, came from metadata supplied by the sample provider rather than from assay-based typing. The sample metadata nearly always contained a de-identified subject ID, COVID-19 status, age in years and sex. Subjects who had been exposed to COVID-19, were actively infected with it, or had recovered from it provided the deeply sampled blood TCRbeta repertoires that made up the dataset. The prospective study material was composed of cDNA or gDNA derived from T cells, B-cell-depleted T cells, or PBMCs. The samples were drawn from the first 160 participants of the ongoing ImmuneRACE study and from 1,254 subjects provided by 6 global collaborators. The repertoires were released in a freely available public database intended as a resource for research on the immune response to SARS-CoV-2.

TCRbeta CDR3 regions were amplified from genomic DNA using the immunoSEQ Assay, a bias-controlled multiplex PCR. As for the authors' bioinformatics: The number of nucleated cells in each sample was estimated by amplification of reference gene primers within the assay. To quantify the absolute abundance of each unique TCRbeta CDR3 rearrangement, sequence reads were collapsed and filtered. For each sample, productive Simpson clonality was calculated by taking the square root of Simpson's diversity index across productive rearrangements. TCRdb re-hosts the immuneACCESS table, in-frame sequences only. Its copies lack some clones; in the studies checked, an unresolved V gene accounts for under half of them, and the cause for the rest is not known. V, J and clone size reflect that table, while D and trimming were determined from the DNA. In all, the sample holds tens of thousands of clones, and approximately 88% of those were seen once. 6.5% to 8.5% of the sample belongs to the ten largest clones.

The CDR3 holds 17 amino acids from the cysteine to the phenylalanine. Only the CDR3 DNA is retained, 51 bases long and in frame from the first base. CDR1 and CDR2 (LNHDA, SQIVND) derive from the germline V gene (reference sequence). V is clipped by 5 bases and J by 2 bases, and the sequence between their germline boundaries is 18 bases long. With respect to this clone: Its cognate antigen has yet to be identified. The input lacks base qualities; no much larger clone sits a single base away.

The collaborating institutions used their own protocols to collect whole blood in K2EDTA tubes. For TCRbeta analysis, collaborators shipped samples in one of three forms: frozen whole blood, isolated PBMCs, or DNA extracted from either of those sample types. Overall study outcomes, separate from this receptor: How much clinical and demographic metadata was included differed by source and by participant, and the metadata was provided uncurated.

The clonotype was recovered from a woman of 80 years or more with acute or convalescent COVID-19. In this chain, TRBV19 is recombined with TRBJ2-2; the D segment could be TRBD2, given 6 matching bases. Sequenced material: peripheral blood. The nucleotide sequence reads TGTGCCAGTAGTCCAACCGCGGGACTTTTAAACACCGGGGAGCTGTTTTTT. Protein translation: CASSPTAGLLNTGELFF.